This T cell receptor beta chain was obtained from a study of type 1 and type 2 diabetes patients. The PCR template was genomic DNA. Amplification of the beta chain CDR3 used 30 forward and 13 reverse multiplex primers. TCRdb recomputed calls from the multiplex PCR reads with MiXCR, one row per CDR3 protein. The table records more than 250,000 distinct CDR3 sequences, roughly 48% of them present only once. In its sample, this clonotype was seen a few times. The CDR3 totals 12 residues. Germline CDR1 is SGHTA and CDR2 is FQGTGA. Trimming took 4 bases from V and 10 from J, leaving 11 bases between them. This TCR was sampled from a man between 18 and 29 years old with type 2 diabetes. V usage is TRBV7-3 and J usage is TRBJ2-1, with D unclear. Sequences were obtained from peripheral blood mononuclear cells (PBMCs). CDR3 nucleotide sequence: TGTGCCAGCAGCTCACACCCTGAGGAGCAGTTCTTC. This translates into CASSSHPEEQFF.